A single count supports the clone carrying this TCR beta chain. Authors' data handling: The assay estimated nucleated cells by amplifying reference gene primers. This table comes from immunoSEQ multiplex PCR, and its TCRdb copy is limited to in-frame clones, with some not included. V and J calls and clone size are copied from that table; D and trimming were computed from the DNA. The data contain 300,000 to 400,000 clones, around 87% of them singletons. The CDR3 covers 13 residues. V was cut by 3 bases and J by 4 bases, with 13 bases left in between. CDR1 is GTSNPN, CDR2 SVGIG, per germline (reference sequence). The sample is drawn from a study of blood T cell repertoires in COVID-19.

Sample: peripheral blood. This receptor was taken from a woman aged 45-65 years with active or convalescent COVID-19. The chain combines TRBV30 with TRBJ2-7; weak D call: TRBD1 (6 bases). The CDR3 DNA reads TGTGCCTGGAGAACGGGACAAGCATACGAGCAGTACTTC. It codes for CAWRTGQAYEQYF. The whole variable domain, remainder taken from reference TRBV30 and TRBJ2-7, is SQTIHQWPATLVQPVGSPLSLECTVEGTSNPNLYWYRQAAGRGLQLLFYSVGIGQISSEVPQNLSASRPQDRQFILSSKKLLLSDSGFYLCAWRTGQAYEQYFGPGTRLTVT.